The source of this T cell receptor beta chain is a study of control samples from healthy donors and cancer patients. Sequencing used immunoSEQ multiplex PCR; TCRdb keeps in-frame clones, though not all of them. The sample shows about 130,000 clones, approximately 92% of them seen only once. This TCR came from a man aged 80 or over with head and neck cancer. Sequences were obtained from PBMCs.

CDR3 sequence (DNA): TGTGCCAGCAGTGAAACCGGGATCCCAACCACTGAAGCTTTCTTT. Translated, it gives CASSETGIPTTEAFF. The chain carries TRBV6-1 and TRBJ1-1, with unresolved D. Germline lookup yields CDR1 MNHNS and CDR2 SASEGT. V lost 2 bases and J lost 4, with 14 bases in between. CDR3 length: 15 residues.